The sequence of this T cell receptor beta chain was determined in a study of OX40 agonist ivuxolimab in advanced cancers. Study information: The patients' treatment was ivuxolimab, an agonistic anti-OX40 (CD134) antibody.

Trimming took 1 base from V and 5 from J, leaving 2 bases between them. The CDR3 spans 11 residues. CDR1 is SGHTS, CDR2 YDEGEE, per germline. A remark on this clone: No antigen is known for it.

Whole-study findings and limits: Among the nonresponders, some also had low normalized T-cell clonal expansion.

The table came from immunoSEQ multiplex PCR; TCRdb's copy has only in-frame clones and leaves some out. Counted here are 35,000 to 45,000 clones, more than 70% occurring once; the ten biggest clones make up 21%. The chain links TRBV5-8 to TRBJ2-3; D not resolved. The sequenced sample was CD4+ or CD8+ T cells sorted from blood, obtained in a trial of the OX40 agonist ivuxolimab. The receptor comes from an adult with an advanced solid tumor such as melanoma, head and neck, liver or kidney cancer. The CDR3 bases are TGTGCCAGCAGCTTGATAGATACGCAGTATTTT. Its protein is CASSLIDTQYF.